This is a list of T cell receptor beta chains from one sample in a study of cytomegalovirus exposure and HLA in healthy donors. The protocol was immunoSEQ multiplex PCR, while the TCRdb copy is restricted to in-frame clones and leaves out a portion. The sample has under 200,000 clones, roughly 80% seen once; the top ten hold over 4.5%. The sample taken for sequencing was PBMCs. These receptors originate from a male donor in good health and CMV-seronegative. The CDR3 runs from the conserved cysteine through the conserved F or W. Each record gives: V gene, clone size, J gene, D gene, CDR3 protein, CDR3 DNA. The D gene is left open where the match is weak. A row's size may be missing; if present it is once, few, many or a size class.

>TRBV5-1|.|TRBJ2-7|TRBD1
CASSLGTGTGPSYEQYF
TGCGCCAGCAGCTTGGGGACAGGGACAGGTCCTAGCTACGAGCAGTACTTC
>TRBV19|.|TRBJ1-5|.
CASSTSGLGGIQPQHF
TGTGCCAGTAGTACATCGGGGCTGGGGGGGATTCAGCCCCAGCATTTT
>TRBV4-2|.|TRBJ2-5|.
CASSLGGPQETQYF
TGTGCCAGCAGCCTGGGGGGACCCCAAGAGACCCAGTACTTC
>TRBV7-2|once|TRBJ1-2|.
CASSNIGRNGYTF
TGTGCCAGCAGCAACATCGGGAGGAATGGCTACACCTTC
>TRBV7-6|.|TRBJ1-2|.
CASGSSGVGLGYTF
TGTGCCAGCGGCTCATCAGGGGTTGGCCTGGGCTACACCTTC
>TRBV6-5|.|TRBJ2-7|.
CASSHLTGVSYEQYF
TGTGCCAGCAGCCACCTAACGGGGGTTAGCTACGAGCAGTACTTC
>TRBV2|once|TRBJ1-4|.
CASTRAPNEKLFF
TGTGCCAGCACGAGGGCCCCGAATGAAAAACTGTTTTTT
>TRBV18|.|TRBJ1-5|.
CASSPGRAENQPQHF
TGTGCCAGCTCACCTGGGAGGGCTGAAAATCAGCCCCAGCATTTT
>TRBV6-6|.|TRBJ1-5|TRBD1
CASSPGQLNQPQHF
TGTGCCAGCAGTCCGGGACAGCTCAATCAGCCCCAGCATTTT
>TRBV15|.|TRBJ2-1|TRBD2
CATSRGGASGSLYNEQFF
TGTGCCACCAGCAGAGGGGGGGCTAGCGGGAGCTTATACAATGAGCAGTTCTTC
>TRBV5-8|.|TRBJ1-4|.
CASSAPPYGATNEKLFF
TGTGCCAGCAGCGCTCCGCCGTACGGTGCAACTAATGAAAAACTGTTTTTT
>TRBV5-8|.|TRBJ1-1|TRBD1
CASRLGDRGNTEAFF
TGTGCCAGCAGACTCGGGGACAGGGGGAACACTGAAGCTTTCTTT
>TRBV7-3|.|TRBJ2-1|.
CASSSGRDREQFF
TGTGCCAGCAGCTCAGGCCGGGATCGTGAGCAGTTCTTC
>TRBV7-8|.|TRBJ1-1|TRBD1
CASSLIDRGGLTEAFF
TGTGCCAGCAGCCTCATAGACAGGGGGGGACTCACTGAAGCTTTCTTT
>TRBV11-2|.|TRBJ2-2|.
CASSELPGNTGELFF
TGTGCCAGCAGCGAACTGCCCGGGAACACCGGGGAGCTGTTTTTT
>TRBV2|.|TRBJ1-5|.
CASSAQGLGNQPQHF
TGTGCCAGCAGTGCCCAGGGTCTCGGAAATCAGCCCCAGCATTTT
>TRBV28|few|TRBJ2-5|.
CASSWGLETQYF
TGTGCCAGCAGCTGGGGGCTAGAGACCCAGTACTTC
>TRBV6-1|.|TRBJ2-2|.
CASKERGDNSGELFF
TGTGCCAGCAAGGAACGGGGGGACAACTCCGGGGAGCTGTTTTTT
>TRBV5-4|.|TRBJ1-3|.
CASSRDSGNTIYF
TGTGCCAGCAGCCGGGATTCTGGAAACACCATATATTTT
>TRBV7-9|few|TRBJ1-6|TRBD1
CASTKDRGDNSPLHF
TGTGCCAGCACCAAGGACAGGGGGGATAATTCACCCCTCCACTTT